A single sample gave rise to the 24 T cell receptor beta chains below, sequenced in a study of T-cell reconstitution after alpha-beta-depleted transplantation in children. A library of TCRbeta sequences, prepared with unique molecular identifiers, was generated. Each CDR3 protein gets one entry after TCRdb re-called the PCR reads with MiXCR. The sample contains hundreds of thousands of distinct CDR3 sequences, about an eighth of which appear only once. The sample was PBMCs, mostly from graft donor cells, taken 360 days after TCRalphabeta/CD19-depleted stem cell transplant. Source of these receptors: a male patient under 18 who had a stem cell transplant for acute myeloid leukemia, so the T cells may come from the graft donor.

This clonotype was counted at least ten times. The chain recombines TRBV20-1 with TRBJ2-1; D is ambiguous. The CDR3 runs 13 residues. CDR1 DFQATT and CDR2 SNEGSKA come from the germline V gene (reference sequence). V lost 0 bases, J lost 9 bases, and 12 bases lay in between. CDR3 sequence (DNA): TGCAGTGCTAGAGATCAATTTGGTAGTGAGCAGTTCTTC. Translated: CSARDQFGSEQFF.

The table lists this clonotype with many counts. DNA of the CDR3: TGTGCCAGCAGCTTACTAGCGGCGTTATCCTACAATGAGCAGTTCTTC. It specifies CASSLLAALSYNEQFF. The chain has TRBV7-2 and TRBJ2-1, with TRBD2 matching over 7 bases. Germline lookup yields CDR1 SGHTA and CDR2 FQGNSA. This CDR3 has 16 amino acids. The J segment lost 1 base and the V segment lost 2 bases, leaving 5 bases of the junction unmatched. Using reference TRBV7-2 and TRBJ2-1 for the parts outside the CDR3, the full variable domain is GAGVSQSPSNKVTEKGKDVELRCDPISGHTALYWYRQSLGQGLEFLIYFQGNSAPDKSGLPSDRFSAERTGGSVSTLTIQRTQQEDSAVYLCASSLLAALSYNEQFFGPGTRLTVL.

This clonotype was detected a few times. The V and J genes are TRBV7-2 and TRBJ2-7, with D tentatively TRBD1 (5 bases). Germline V gene data show CDR1 as SGHTA and CDR2 as FQGNSA. This CDR3 is 14 amino acids long. V was cut by 5 bases and J by 4 bases, with 15 bases left in between. The CDR3 sequence is CASSPVKGRYEQYF. The CDR3 bases are TGTGCCAGCAGCCCTGTCAAGGGGCGATACGAGCAGTACTTC. The complete variable domain, with remaining parts taken from reference TRBV7-2 and TRBJ2-7, reads GAGVSQSPSNKVTEKGKDVELRCDPISGHTALYWYRQSLGQGLEFLIYFQGNSAPDKSGLPSDRFSAERTGGSVSTLTIQRTQQEDSAVYLCASSPVKGRYEQYFGPGTRLTVT.

This clonotype was recorded many times. The J gene is TRBJ1-1, the V gene TRBV5-1, with 7 bases aligning to TRBD1. The CDR3 consists of 15 residues. Germline trimming cut 1 base from V and 2 bases from J; bases unmatched to any gene: 5. The V gene's germline CDR1 is SGHRS and CDR2 YFSETQ. DNA of the CDR3: TGCGCCAGCAGCTTGATCGGGACAGCTAACACTGAAGCTTTCTTT. Its protein product is CASSLIGTANTEAFF.

Many counts were recorded for this clonotype. The chain employs TRBV28 and TRBJ2-5; 9 nucleotides align to TRBD2. This CDR3 has 17 amino acids. Looked up from germline, CDR1 is MDHEN and CDR2 is SYDVKM. The trim removed 3 bases at V and 5 bases at J, leaving 13 bases unmatched. CDR3 region: CASSFLRPGLAGETQYF. In nucleotides, the CDR3 is TGTGCCAGCAGTTTCCTCAGACCGGGACTAGCTGGGGAGACCCAGTACTTC.

This clonotype was observed a single time. The chain links TRBV6-2 or TRBV6-3 to TRBJ2-1, with D tentatively TRBD1 or TRBD2 (5 bases each). The V end was cut by 6 bases, the J end by 9 bases, with 18 bases between. CDR1 and CDR2 (germline): MNHEY, SVGEGT. CDR3 length: 14 amino acids. The CDR3 DNA is TGTGCCAGCAGCCACTTCGGGGCCGCGGGTGAGCAGTTCTTC. It specifies CASSHFGAAGEQFF.

This chain uses TRBV4-3 with TRBJ2-7; TRBD2 aligns across 11 bases. V shed 3 bases, J shed 11 bases, and the junction held 9 bases outside the gene matches. The CDR3 extends over 14 amino acids. Germline CDR1 and CDR2: LGHNA and YSLEER. CDR3 sequence: CASSQGLAVLVEYF. As DNA, the CDR3 is TGCGCCAGCAGCCAGGGACTAGCGGTTTTGGTTGAGTACTTC.

This clonotype came up a few times. The chain employs TRBV18 and TRBJ1-5, with TRBD1 matching over 9 bases. After removal of 0 bases from V and 3 bases from J, the junction contained 9 bases not matched to a gene. Per the germline V gene, CDR1 is KGHSH and CDR2 is LQKENI. The CDR3 covers 18 residues. CDR3 sequence: CASSPPGQGFGFNQPQHF. The CDR3, as DNA: TGTGCCAGCTCACCACCGGGACAGGGTTTTGGTTTCAATCAGCCCCAGCATTTT.

This clonotype was counted many times. The J gene is TRBJ1-5, the V gene TRBV5-1; D gene unclear. V was shortened by 4 bases and J by 7 bases, with 9 bases between the two germline ends. Per the germline V gene, CDR1 is SGHRS and CDR2 is YFSETQ. This CDR3 has 12 amino acids. CDR3 region: CASSPGGQPQHF. The CDR3 bases are TGCGCCAGCAGCCCCGGCGGGCAGCCCCAGCATTTT.

This clonotype came up a few times. The chain links TRBV12-3 or TRBV12-4 to TRBJ2-3; TRBD1 is a possible D gene (6 bases). V was clipped by 7 bases and J by 6 bases, with 14 bases between them. The CDR3 contains 13 residues. The CDR3: CASNKVTGDTQYF. As DNA, the CDR3 is TGTGCCAGCAATAAAGTTACAGGGGATACGCAGTATTTT.

In nucleotides, the CDR3 is TGCAGCGTTGAAATCAGGGGGGACAGGAGTGGTGAAAAACTGTTTTTT. Protein product: CSVEIRGDRSGEKLFF. The genes are TRBV29-1 and TRBJ1-4; 8 bases line up with TRBD1. V trimming: 2 bases; J trimming: 7 bases; junction bases outside the gene matches: 12. Germline V gene sequence: CDR1 SQVTM, CDR2 ANQGSEA. The CDR3 totals 16 residues.

The sample holds a few counts of this clonotype. V usage is TRBV9 and J usage is TRBJ2-1; D is unresolved. This CDR3 is built from 14 residues. CDR1 is SGDLS, CDR2 YYNGEE, per germline. With 0 bases removed from V and 8 bases from J, the gap between germline ends came to 12 bases. DNA of the CDR3: TGTGCCAGCAGCGTAGGTATCCTTCTGGATGAGCAGTTCTTC. This gives the protein CASSVGILLDEQFF.

The CDR3 is CASSDPGLPNEQFF. The CDR3 nucleotides are TGTGCCAGCAGCGATCCGGGACTTCCGAATGAGCAGTTCTTC. The chain combines TRBV7-3 with TRBJ2-1; the D gene is possibly TRBD2 (6 bases). The V and J ends lost 5 bases and 7 bases respectively, with 15 bases between them. This CDR3 is built from 14 residues. The germline V gene encodes CDR1 SGHTA and CDR2 FQGTGA.

This clonotype came up many times. This rearrangement joins TRBV5-1 to TRBJ2-2, with D perhaps matching TRBD1 (5 bases). Germline assignment: CDR1 SGHRS and CDR2 YFSETQ. Trimming left V 0 bases short and J 5 bases short, with 14 bases between. The CDR3 totals 16 residues. This CDR3 reads CASSLENRFQTGELFF. DNA of the CDR3: TGCGCCAGCAGCTTGGAGAACAGGTTTCAAACCGGGGAGCTGTTTTTT.

This clonotype was recorded at least ten times. This sequence joins TRBV20-1 and TRBJ1-6, with 7 bases matching TRBD1. The V gene end was trimmed by 6 bases and the J gene end by 6 bases; junction bases not matched to a gene: 5. CDR3 length: 13 residues. CDR1 and CDR2 from the germline V gene are DFQATT and SNEGSKA (reference sequence). The CDR3 DNA reads TGCAGTGCCCATAGGGACAGTAATTCACCCCTCCACTTT. Encoded protein: CSAHRDSNSPLHF.

The rearrangement uses TRBV7-2 and TRBJ2-5; D could derive from TRBD1 or TRBD2 (5 bases each). Between the trimmed V and J ends, which lost 3 bases and 2 bases, there was a span of 13 bases. This CDR3 has 15 residues. Per germline, CDR1 SGHTA and CDR2 FQGNSA. The CDR3 DNA reads TGTGCCAGCAGCTTGACCGGGGCTCGTCAAGAGACCCAGTACTTC. Protein: CASSLTGARQETQYF.

This clonotype has at least ten counts. V gene TRBV11-1 combines with J gene TRBJ2-2, with no clear D. Germline V gene data show CDR1 as SGHAT and CDR2 as FQDESV (reference sequence). The CDR3 length is 12 residues. Trimming stripped 8 bases from V and 8 bases from J, with 12 bases between. CDR3 sequence reads: CASGSQHGELFF. The DNA for the CDR3 is TGTGCCAGCGGCTCGCAACATGGGGAGCTGTTTTTT.

This clonotype occurred a few times. V gene TRBV24-1 combines with J gene TRBJ2-5; perhaps TRBD2 as D (6 bases). Germline V lookup: CDR1 KGHDR, CDR2 SFDVKD. V was pared by 3 bases and J by 3 bases, with 19 bases between. This CDR3 spans 17 amino acids. DNA of the CDR3: TGTGCCACCAGTGATCCCCCAGGACACCCGGGGGAAGAGACCCAGTACTTC. The encoded protein is CATSDPPGHPGEETQYF.

This clonotype has ten or more counts. The genes are TRBV9 and TRBJ2-1; D is uncertain. Trimming shortened V by 0 bases and J by 8 bases, and 9 bases separated the two germline ends. Germline V lookup: CDR1 SGDLS, CDR2 YYNGEE. The length of the CDR3 is 13 residues. Here the CDR3 reads CASSVDPPDEQFF. CDR3 DNA sequence: TGTGCCAGCAGCGTAGACCCCCCCGATGAGCAGTTCTTC.

CDR3 sequence: CASSLWLGQGTYEQYF. The CDR3 nucleotides read TGTGCCAGCAGTTTATGGTTGGGACAGGGCACCTACGAGCAGTACTTC. The chain is built from TRBV27 and TRBJ2-7; 9 bases are a match to TRBD1. CDR3 length: 16 amino acids. Per germline, CDR1 MNHEY and CDR2 SMNVEV (reference sequence). V dropped 1 base and J dropped 2; count of bases not matched to a gene: 6.

CDR3 nucleotides: TGTGCCAGCAGTTACTCGCAGAACATGAACACTGAAGCTTTCTTT. Its translation is CASSYSQNMNTEAFF. The genes are TRBV6-5 and TRBJ1-1, with D unclear. CDR1 is MNHEY and CDR2 is SVGAGI in the germline V gene. V dropped 0 bases and J dropped 0 bases, with 8 bases sitting between them. This CDR3 contains 15 residues.

This clonotype appeared a few times. The chain recombines TRBV6-1 with TRBJ2-5; D call uncertain. Germline values: CDR1 MNHNS, CDR2 SASEGT. Trimming took 0 bases from V and 12 from J, leaving 11 bases between them. This CDR3 region has 12 residues. CDR3 in amino acids: CASSEAKVREYF. The CDR3 coding sequence is TGTGCCAGCAGTGAAGCGAAAGTTAGAGAGTACTTC.

About this clonotype: At one end, the junction sequence differs from germline, possibly due to a read error. This sequence joins TRBV7-8 and TRBJ1-1; a weak D match, TRBD1 (6 bases). The CDR3 covers 14 residues. CDR1 is SGHVS and CDR2 is FQNEAQ in the germline V gene. This chain's CDR3 is CASRLGGANTEAFF. DNA for the CDR3: TGTGCCAGCAGATTAGGGGGAGCGAACACTGAAGCTTTCTTT.

The V gene is TRBV5-1, the J gene TRBJ2-1; the match to TRBD2 covers 9 bases. V shed 0 bases and J 2 bases; nucleotides not matched to a gene: 3. The CDR3 is 16 residues long. Germline CDR1 SGHRS, CDR2 YFSETQ. CDR3 in amino acids: CASSLGGRGTYNEQFF. CDR3 in DNA: TGCGCCAGCAGCTTGGGCGGGAGGGGGACCTACAATGAGCAGTTCTTC.